The rows below give T cell receptor beta chains drawn from one sample of a study of blood T cell repertoires in COVID-19. This table comes from immunoSEQ multiplex PCR, and its TCRdb copy is limited to in-frame clones, with some not included. The sample has around 130,000 clones, around 84% seen once; the top ten hold around 5%. Material: peripheral blood. The receptors here all came from a human donor in a cohort sampled during active COVID-19. Both conserved end residues are part of each CDR3. Fields, in order: J gene, CDR3 length, D gene, V gene, clone size, CDR3 DNA, CDR3 protein. A D gene is named only where the DNA matches it firmly. A clone size is listed for some rows: how often the clone was seen (once, few, many), or a class if it is expanded.

TRBJ2-4 | 17 | TRBD1 | TRBV6-1 | . | TGTGCCAGCAGTGAAGCAGGACAGGGGAGGGCCAAAAACATTCAGTACTTC | CASSEAGQGRAKNIQYF
TRBJ1-2 | 15 | TRBD1 | TRBV7-8 | . | TGTGCCAGCAGCCCTCACCTGGGACAGGGCTATGGCTACACCTTC | CASSPHLGQGYGYTF
TRBJ2-1 | 19 | TRBD2 | TRBV4-1 | . | TGCGCCAGCAGCCAAGAATCGTTCGGACGAGCGGGAGGGTGGGATGAGCAGTTCTTC | CASSQESFGRAGGWDEQFF
TRBJ2-5 | 14 | . | TRBV28 | . | TGTGCCAGTCATCAGGGAGGCGTGTGGGAGACCCAGTACTTC | CASHQGGVWETQYF
TRBJ2-7 | 16 | TRBD1 | TRBV28 | . | TGTGCCAGCAGTTCGCTCTGGGACAGGGGATCCTACGAGCAGTACTTC | CASSSLWDRGSYEQYF
TRBJ2-5 | 17 | TRBD2 | TRBV7-9 | few | TGTGCCAGCAGCCCGCCCTTGACTAGCGGGTCACGAGGAACCCAGTACTTC | CASSPPLTSGSRGTQYF
TRBJ2-2 | 14 | . | TRBV19 | once | TGTGCCAGTTACAGGGCAGGGGAAGCCGGGGAGCTGTTTTTT | CASYRAGEAGELFF
TRBJ2-2 | 13 | . | TRBV11-3 | . | TGTGCCAGCAGCTTAATTCGGTCCGGGGAGCTGTTTTTT | CASSLIRSGELFF
TRBJ2-3 | 15 | TRBD1 | TRBV19 | . | TGTGCCAGTAGTGGCGGACAGGGGGCGAGAGATACGCAGTATTTT | CASSGGQGARDTQYF
TRBJ2-5 | 14 | . | TRBV24-1 | once | TGTGCCACCAGTGATTTGCCCAGGGGAGAGACCCAGTACTTC | CATSDLPRGETQYF
TRBJ1-6 | 14 | TRBD1 | TRBV11-1 | . | TGTGCCAGCAGCAACGACAGGGGAAACTCACCCCTCCACTTT | CASSNDRGNSPLHF
TRBJ1-3 | 17 | . | TRBV10-3 | . | TGTGCCATCAGTGAGTCGTTGCAGCGGGATTCTGGAAACACCATATATTTT | CAISESLQRDSGNTIYF
TRBJ1-4 | 15 | TRBD1 | TRBV24-1 | . | TGTGCCACCAGTGACTCCGGGACAGCTAATGAAAAACTGTTTTTT | CATSDSGTANEKLFF
TRBJ1-4 | 14 | TRBD1 | TRBV28 | . | TGTGCCAGCAGGACGGACAGGGGTATTGAAAAACTGTTTTTT | CASRTDRGIEKLFF
TRBJ1-1 | 15 | TRBD1 | TRBV6-5 | . | TGTGCCAGCAGTTACGACAGGGGGCTTGATTCTGAAGCTTTCTTT | CASSYDRGLDSEAFF
TRBJ1-4 | 16 | . | TRBV7-6 | . | TGTGCCAGCAGCTTAGGGGGCGGGACCTCTAATGAAAAACTGTTTTTT | CASSLGGGTSNEKLFF
TRBJ2-1 | 14 | . | TRBV2 | once | TGTGCCAGCAGTCAGCTAGCTGTTTACAATGAGCAGTTCTTC | CASSQLAVYNEQFF
TRBJ1-4 | 15 | . | TRBV4-1 | . | TGCGCCAGCAGCCAACCAGGGGCAACTAATGAAAAACTGTTTTTT | CASSQPGATNEKLFF
TRBJ2-7 | 12 | . | TRBV14 | . | TGTGCCAGCAGCGAGATAACCTACGAGCAGTACTTC | CASSEITYEQYF
TRBJ2-5 | 14 | . | TRBV5-1 | . | TGCGCCAGCAGCTTCTCACAGCCCCAAGAGACCCAGTACTTC | CASSFSQPQETQYF
TRBJ2-2 | 14 | . | TRBV7-9 | once | TGTGCCAGCAGCCCCCTAATCCACACCGGGGAGCTGTTTTTT | CASSPLIHTGELFF
TRBJ2-3 | 14 | TRBD2 | TRBV10-2 | . | TGCGCCAGCCTAGCGGGGGGGCGCACAGATACGCAGTATTTT | CASLAGGRTDTQYF
TRBJ2-1 | 16 | . | TRBV4-1 | . | TGCGCCAGCAGCCAAGATCAACAGCGGGCTAAGAATGAGCAGTTCTTC | CASSQDQQRAKNEQFF
TRBJ1-5 | 17 | . | TRBV4-1 | few | TGCGCCAGCAGCCAAGGTACTGGGAGGACTGTAAATCAGCCCCAGCATTTT | CASSQGTGRTVNQPQHF
TRBJ1-2 | 12 | TRBD1 | TRBV12-3/TRBV12-4 | once | TGTGCCAGCGCCGCGACAGGGGCTGGCTACACCTTC | CASAATGAGYTF
TRBJ2-2 | 17 | TRBD2 | TRBV9 | . | TGTGCCAGCAGCGTAGGGGAGGGACTAGCGGGGTCCGGGGAGCTGTTTTTT | CASSVGEGLAGSGELFF
TRBJ2-1 | 13 | TRBD1 | TRBV19 | . | TGTGCCAGTAGTATCCCACCAGGGGGTGAGCAGTTCTTC | CASSIPPGGEQFF
TRBJ2-1 | 14 | . | TRBV27 | . | TGTGCCAGCACGACAGGAGCAAGCTACAATGAGCAGTTCTTC | CASTTGASYNEQFF
TRBJ2-5 | 18 | TRBD2 | TRBV4-1 | once | TGCGCCAGCAGCCCTATCGCAGCGGGAGCAGGAGGGCAAGAGACCCAGTACTTC | CASSPIAAGAGGQETQYF
TRBJ2-7 | 15 | TRBD2 | TRBV5-5 | . | TGTGCCAGCAGCTTGGCCGAACTAGCGGGCTCCGAGCAGTACTTC | CASSLAELAGSEQYF
TRBJ1-2 | 12 | . | TRBV6-1 | . | TGTGCCAGCAGTGACAGGGGAATTGGCTACACCTTC | CASSDRGIGYTF
TRBJ1-2 | 15 | TRBD1 | TRBV2 | . | TGTGCCAGCAGCGTTTTGGACAGGGGGCGATATGGCTACACCTTC | CASSVLDRGRYGYTF
TRBJ1-6 | 12 | . | TRBV2 | . | TGTGCCAGCAGTGTCGGGGATTCACCCCTCCACTTT | CASSVGDSPLHF
TRBJ2-2 | 15 | TRBD1 | TRBV7-9 | . | TGTGCCAGCAGCTGGAACAGGGGGCGGACCGGGGAGCTGTTTTTT | CASSWNRGRTGELFF
TRBJ2-7 | 15 | TRBD1 | TRBV5-7 | . | TGTGCCAGCAGCTGCTGCAGACAGGGTACCTACGAGCAGTACTTC | CASSCCRQGTYEQYF
TRBJ2-3 | 14 | TRBD2 | TRBV27 | . | TGTGCCAGCAGTGCCGGGACTAGCTCACATACGCAGTATTTT | CASSAGTSSHTQYF
TRBJ1-5 | 15 | TRBD1 | TRBV18 | . | TGTGCCAGCTCAAGACAGGGGTTCGGAAATCAGCCCCAGCATTTT | CASSRQGFGNQPQHF
TRBJ2-6 | 18 | . | TRBV5-6 | . | TGTGCCAGCAGCTTGGGCCAGGTCTCCTACTCTGGGGCCAACGTCCTGACTTTC | CASSLGQVSYSGANVLTF
TRBJ2-2 | 15 | TRBD2 | TRBV30 | . | TGTGCCTGGAGTATCGGAGCGGGAAACACCGGGGAGCTGTTTTTT | CAWSIGAGNTGELFF
TRBJ1-2 | 12 | . | TRBV30 | once | TGTGCCTGGACTCCCGGTGGCTATGGCTACACCTTC | CAWTPGGYGYTF
TRBJ2-1 | 16 | TRBD2 | TRBV7-6 | . | TGTGCCAGCAGCTCCCGGGGGACTAGCGGAAACAATGAGCAGTTCTTC | CASSSRGTSGNNEQFF
TRBJ2-1 | 16 | TRBD2 | TRBV19 | once | TGTGCCAGTAGTATAAGGGGGACTAGCGGTCGAGGTGAGCAGTTCTTC | CASSIRGTSGRGEQFF
TRBJ2-1 | 15 | . | TRBV28 | . | TGTGCCACCCAACAGGGACGTAGCTCCTACAATGAGCAGTTCTTC | CATQQGRSSYNEQFF
TRBJ2-7 | 14 | . | TRBV2 | . | TGTGCCAGCACTCTAGATCGGGGTCCCTACGAGCAGTACTTC | CASTLDRGPYEQYF
TRBJ2-2 | 18 | TRBD1 | TRBV30 | . | TGTGCCTGGAGTGTAGGTGACAGGGGAGCGTTGAACACCGGGGAGCTGTTTTTT | CAWSVGDRGALNTGELFF
TRBJ2-7 | 16 | TRBD2 | TRBV9 | . | TGTGCCAGCAGCCCGGCGGGGGACCCCCGAACCTACGAGCAGTACTTC | CASSPAGDPRTYEQYF
TRBJ2-1 | 13 | TRBD2 | TRBV2 | once | TGTGCCAGCAGTGACCCTAGCGGGCAGGAGCAGTTCTTC | CASSDPSGQEQFF
TRBJ2-5 | 13 | TRBD1 | TRBV7-9 | . | TGTGCCAGCAGCTTACAGGGGGAAGAGACCCAGTACTTC | CASSLQGEETQYF
TRBJ1-2 | 13 | TRBD1 | TRBV11-2 | . | TGTGCCAGCAGCAGGACAGGGGGCGATGGCTACACCTTC | CASSRTGGDGYTF
TRBJ1-2 | 13 | TRBD1 | TRBV23-1 | . | TGCGCCACCAAACAGGGGGCCGGAGATGGCTACACCTTC | CATKQGAGDGYTF
TRBJ2-3 | 17 | TRBD2 | TRBV6-2/TRBV6-3 | once | TGTGCCAGCAGTTACGTCCTATTAGCGGGTCTCACAGATACGCAGTATTTT | CASSYVLLAGLTDTQYF
TRBJ2-2 | 14 | . | TRBV21-1 | . | TGTGCCAGCAGCAAAGGGACAAAGACCGGGGAGCTGTTTTTT | CASSKGTKTGELFF
TRBJ2-6 | 18 | . | TRBV18 | . | TGTGCCAGCTCACCATACTACGGGAGAAGTTCAGGGGCCAACGTCCTGACTTTC | CASSPYYGRSSGANVLTF
TRBJ2-7 | 13 | . | TRBV10-1 | . | TGCGCCAGCAGTGCGTCACAGGGTTACGAGCAGTACTTC | CASSASQGYEQYF
TRBJ1-4 | 13 | TRBD1 | TRBV30 | . | TGTGCCTGGAGTGTACAAACGGCAGGGGGACTGTTTTTT | CAWSVQTAGGLFF
TRBJ1-1 | 14 | TRBD1 | TRBV30 | few | TGTGCCTGGAGACCCCGACAGGGGCGGACTGAAGCTTTCTTT | CAWRPRQGRTEAFF
TRBJ2-5 | 16 | . | TRBV5-4 | . | TGTGCCAGCAGCTTGGCATCGGCGGGGCCCGTGGAGACCCAGTACTTC | CASSLASAGPVETQYF